This TCR beta chain derives from a study of shared clonotypes between healthy human individuals. Study-level findings and limits: In the sorted subsets, rarefaction showed sequencing was incomplete despite large depth.

It was CD45RO-negative cells, positively selected for CCR7, that made up naive CD8 cells, with terminally differentiated effector memory CD45RA+ cells excluded. Comments on this clone: What it recognizes is unknown.

TCRdb keeps only in-frame clones here, not all; method: immunoSEQ multiplex PCR. This table holds a few hundred thousand clones, around 95% found once. Germline CDR1 is MGHRA and CDR2 is YSYEKL. The length of the CDR3 is 14 residues. The rearrangement links TRBV4-1 to TRBJ2-5; 9 bases are a match to TRBD2. The DNA end lines up better with TRBJ2-7; the J call may be wrong. The sample taken for sequencing was naive CD8+ T cells sorted from blood. This clonotype was sampled from a woman younger than 45 in good health. CDR3 bases: TGCGCCAGCAGCCATTCTAGCGGGACCTACGAGCAGTACTTC. Protein sequence: CASSHSSGTYEQYF.